This entry lists 14 T cell receptor beta chains sequenced from one sample in a study of blood T cell repertoires in COVID-19. Here immunoSEQ multiplex PCR was the method, and the copy in TCRdb shows in-frame clones only, minus some. This table holds roughly 380,000 clones, approximately 89% found once. The specimen was peripheral blood. These receptors originate from a woman between 55 and 75 years old with COVID-19, enrolled during active disease.

This sequence joins TRBV28 and TRBJ2-2; TRBD1 aligns across 7 bases. This CDR3 has 15 amino acids. The germline V gene encodes CDR1 MDHEN and CDR2 SYDVKM. The V gene end was trimmed by 10 bases and the J gene end by 0 bases; junction bases not matched to a gene: 8. In DNA form, the CDR3 reads TGTGCCACCGCTCCAGGGGGTACGAACACCGGGGAGCTGTTTTTT. As protein: CATAPGGTNTGELFF.

The J gene is TRBJ2-3, the V gene TRBV27; 10 nucleotides agree with TRBD2. CDR3 length: 17 residues. Germline CDR1 and CDR2: MNHEY and SMNVEV (reference sequence). The trim removed 1 base at V and 6 bases at J, leaving 10 bases unmatched. In DNA form, the CDR3 reads TGTGCCAGCAGTTTATGGCGAGCGGGGGGGCATCGGGATACGCAGTATTTT. Its translation: CASSLWRAGGHRDTQYF.

The rearrangement joins TRBV9 to TRBJ1-4; D might be TRBD1 (5 bases). With 3 bases removed from V and 4 bases from J, the gap between germline ends came to 10 bases. From germline, CDR1 is SGDLS and CDR2 YYNGEE. The CDR3 consists of 14 residues. CDR3 residues: CASSAAGGNEKLFF. In DNA form, the CDR3 reads TGTGCCAGCAGCGCCGCCGGGGGTAATGAAAAACTGTTTTTT.

This CDR3 reads CASSLQGTYEQYF. CDR3 DNA: TGCGCCAGCAGCTTGCAGGGCACCTACGAGCAGTACTTC. The genes are TRBV5-1 and TRBJ2-7; a possible D gene is TRBD1 (5 bases). From germline, CDR1 is SGHRS and CDR2 YFSETQ. The V end lost 1 base, the J end lost 2 bases, and 7 bases lay between the germline ends. This CDR3 contains 13 residues.

V and J are TRBV5-1 and TRBJ2-3; 7 bases align to TRBD2. CDR3 length: 15 residues. The germline gives CDR1 SGHRS, CDR2 YFSETQ. Trimming cost V 5 bases and J 4 bases; bases outside gene matches: 10. The CDR3 DNA sequence: TGCGCCAGCAGGTCCCAGGTAGCGGGCCCAGATACGCAGTATTTT. Amino acids: CASRSQVAGPDTQYF.

This clone came up a few times. The chain is built from TRBV7-6 and TRBJ2-1; TRBD2 matches 11 bases. The CDR3 is 15 amino acids. V dropped 3 bases and J dropped 8; count of bases not matched to a gene: 6. Germline-derived CDR1 and CDR2 are SGHVS and FNYEAQ. The CDR3 reads CASSLIAGGRDEQFF. CDR3 DNA sequence: TGTGCCAGCAGCTTGATAGCGGGGGGGCGGGATGAGCAGTTCTTC.

The chain employs TRBV7-2 and TRBJ1-2; 7 nucleotides match TRBD1. The V gene's germline CDR1 is SGHTA and CDR2 FQGNSA. The V segment lost 5 bases and the J segment 2 bases; nucleotides outside the gene matches: 2. The CDR3 is 13 amino acids. CDR3 amino acids: CASSEGQNYGYTF. The CDR3 region has the DNA TGTGCCAGCAGCGAGGGACAGAACTATGGCTACACCTTC.

This chain connects TRBV28 to TRBJ2-3, with 9 bases fitting TRBD2. CDR3 length: 14 amino acids. The germline V gene has CDR1 MDHEN and CDR2 SYDVKM. With 6 bases clipped from V and 3 bases from J, the junction kept 4 bases outside the gene matches. The CDR3 sequence is CASRSGGLTDTQYF. In DNA, the CDR3 is TGTGCCAGCAGGAGCGGGGGGTTAACAGATACGCAGTATTTT.

The V call is TRBV19, the J call TRBJ1-3; possible D gene TRBD1, 6 bases. The CDR3 is made up of 14 amino acids. V shed 7 bases and J shed 1 base, with 11 bases lying between them. Germline V CDR1 and CDR2: LNHDA, SQIVND (reference sequence). Here the CDR3 reads CASNSDSSGNTIYF. CDR3 DNA: TGTGCCAGTAATTCGGACAGTTCTGGAAACACCATATATTTT.

V usage is TRBV5-1 and J usage is TRBJ2-7, with 8 bases fitting TRBD1. This CDR3 comprises 14 residues. Trimming at V came to 9 bases and at J to 2 bases, leaving 10 bases not matched to a gene. CDR1 SGHRS and CDR2 YFSETQ come from the germline V gene. The CDR3 here is CATGRGQGTYEQYF. DNA for the CDR3: TGCGCCACTGGTCGAGGACAGGGAACCTACGAGCAGTACTTC.

The chain carries TRBV20-1 and TRBJ2-1; possibly TRBD2 for D (5 bases). The V end was cut by 6 bases, the J end by 9 bases, with 12 bases between. There are 11 residues in the CDR3. Germline V gene sequence: CDR1 DFQATT, CDR2 SNEGSKA (reference sequence). CDR3 DNA: TGCAGTGCCCCTACTAGGACTGAGCAGTTCTTC. It yields the protein CSAPTRTEQFF.

The V and J genes are TRBV4-1 and TRBJ1-5; maybe TRBD1 (5 bases). The CDR3 has 15 residues. V was pared by 6 bases and J by 6 bases, with 18 bases between. From germline, CDR1 is MGHRA and CDR2 YSYEKL. CDR3 bases: TGCGCCAGCAGTCTCGGGTGGGGGGGAGGTCAGCCCCAGCATTTT. This codes for CASSLGWGGGQPQHF.

The V and J genes are TRBV5-1 and TRBJ2-7, with D perhaps matching TRBD1 (6 bases). The V gene's germline CDR1 is SGHRS and CDR2 YFSETQ. Trimming removed 2 bases at V and 1 base at J, with 10 bases between. This CDR3 is built from 14 residues. This CDR3 is CASSFRDTSYEQYF. In DNA form, the CDR3 reads TGCGCCAGCAGCTTCCGGGACACTTCCTACGAGCAGTACTTC.

This chain joins TRBV28 and TRBJ1-5, with 9 bases identical to TRBD1. Germline CDR1 and CDR2: MDHEN and SYDVKM. The CDR3 is made up of 16 amino acids. The trim removed 6 bases at V and 4 bases at J, leaving 10 bases unmatched. This CDR3 reads CASRTTGGLGNQPQHF. The CDR3 DNA is TGTGCCAGCAGGACTACAGGGGGCCTCGGTAATCAGCCCCAGCATTTT.